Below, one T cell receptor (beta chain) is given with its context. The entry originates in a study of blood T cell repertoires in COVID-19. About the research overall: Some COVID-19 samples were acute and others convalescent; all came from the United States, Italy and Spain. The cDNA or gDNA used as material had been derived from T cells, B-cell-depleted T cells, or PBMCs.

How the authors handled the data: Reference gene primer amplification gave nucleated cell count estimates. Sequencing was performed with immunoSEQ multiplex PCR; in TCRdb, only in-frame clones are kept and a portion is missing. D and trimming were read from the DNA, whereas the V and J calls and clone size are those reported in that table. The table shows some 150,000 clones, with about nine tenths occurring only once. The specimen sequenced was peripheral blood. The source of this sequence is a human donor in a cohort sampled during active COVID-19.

CDR3 in DNA: TGTGCCAGCAGCTCTTCTAGCGGGGCCTCCTACGAGCAGTACTTC. Its translation is CASSSSSGASYEQYF. The chain joins TRBV7-2 to TRBJ2-7; 9 nucleotides match TRBD2. V shed 4 bases and J 0 bases; nucleotides not matched to a gene: 4. The germline V gene has CDR1 SGHTA and CDR2 FQGNSA. This CDR3 has 15 amino acids.